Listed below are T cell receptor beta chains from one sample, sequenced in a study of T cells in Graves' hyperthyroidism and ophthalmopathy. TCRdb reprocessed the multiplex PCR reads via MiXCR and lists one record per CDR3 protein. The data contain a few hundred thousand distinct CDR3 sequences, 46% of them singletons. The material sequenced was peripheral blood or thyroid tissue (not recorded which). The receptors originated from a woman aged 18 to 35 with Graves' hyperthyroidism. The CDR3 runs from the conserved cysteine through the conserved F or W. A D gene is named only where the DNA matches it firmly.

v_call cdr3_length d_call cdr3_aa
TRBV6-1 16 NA CASSQGPKWGTGELFF
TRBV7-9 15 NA CASSPLTCGEETQYF
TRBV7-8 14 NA CASSDPPGNTEAFF
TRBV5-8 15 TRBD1 CASSGQAGGANVLTF
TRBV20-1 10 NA CSARDDRSHF
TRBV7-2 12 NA CASSPLQETQYF
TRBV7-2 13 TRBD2 CASSLTREGGEYF
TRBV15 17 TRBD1 CATSRTGTATTNEKLFF
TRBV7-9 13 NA CASNFGGGETQYF
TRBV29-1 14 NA CSVAPRTFGYEQYF
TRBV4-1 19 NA CASSQESGRAYSGANVLTF